The 32 T cell receptor beta chains given below trace back to one sample, sequenced in a study of brain T cells in children with intractable seizures. Specified time point: blood from clinic visit 5 months post-surgery; TSC patient then seizure free. Some clones are missing from TCRdb's copy, which holds only in-frame ones; the method was immunoSEQ multiplex PCR. The table lists about 320,000 clones, 93% of them singletons. The sample was peripheral blood, taken roughly 5 months after surgery. Every receptor here comes from a boy in the first two years of life with tuberous sclerosis and intractable seizures.

The chain couples TRBV6-5 to TRBJ2-6, with D maybe TRBD1 (5 bases). V was clipped by 7 bases and J by 2 bases, with 9 bases between them. The germline CDR1 and CDR2 sequences are MNHEY and SVGAGI. The length of the CDR3 is 14 residues. The CDR3 nucleotides read TGTGCCAGCACCCCAGGGACTGGGGCCAACGTCCTGACTTTC. Translation gives CASTPGTGANVLTF.

This chain joins TRBV28 and TRBJ2-7; no clear D gene. The V gene's germline CDR1 is MDHEN and CDR2 SYDVKM. V lost 8 bases and J 2 bases, leaving 19 bases between the germline ends. The CDR3 has 15 residues. This CDR3 reads CASSPITSSPYEQYF. In DNA form, the CDR3 reads TGTGCCAGCTCCCCAATCACTTCATCCCCCTACGAGCAGTACTTC.

The chain couples TRBV28 to TRBJ1-2; no definite D call. V gave up 5 bases and J gave up 2 bases, with 9 bases separating them. CDR3 length: 13 amino acids. Germline V gene lookup returns CDR1 MDHEN and CDR2 SYDVKM. The CDR3 is CASSRTENYGYTF. CDR3 nucleotide sequence: TGTGCCAGCAGTAGAACAGAGAACTATGGCTACACCTTC.

CDR3 in DNA: TGCGCCAGCAGCCAAGGTCCGAGGACCGAAGCTTTCTTT. Protein product: CASSQGPRTEAFF. The J gene is TRBJ1-1, the V gene TRBV4-1; D ambiguous. Trimming shortened V by 1 base and J by 8 bases, and 11 bases separated the two germline ends. Germline CDR1 and CDR2: MGHRA and YSYEKL. The CDR3 has 13 residues.

The rearrangement joins TRBV4-1 to TRBJ2-7; 7 bases map to TRBD2. This CDR3 is 15 amino acids long. The J segment lost 2 bases and the V segment lost 1 base, leaving 5 bases of the junction unmatched. In germline, CDR1 is MGHRA, CDR2 YSYEKL. CDR3 sequence (DNA): TGCGCCAGCAGCCAAGGTTCTCTAGCGGCCTACGAGCAGTACTTC. Residues: CASSQGSLAAYEQYF.

The rearrangement links TRBV24-1 to TRBJ2-5; 7 nucleotides agree with TRBD1. CDR3 length: 15 amino acids. V gave up 4 bases and J gave up 0 bases; unmatched junction bases: 4. CDR1 is KGHDR and CDR2 is SFDVKD in the germline V gene. The CDR3 nucleotides are TGTGCCACCAGTGACCCGGACAGGCACCAAGAGACCCAGTACTTC. Its translation is CATSDPDRHQETQYF.

The chain joins TRBV7-8 to TRBJ2-1; 12 positions match TRBD2. Trimming removed 4 bases from V and 3 bases from J; junction bases left unmatched: 1. CDR3 size: 15 residues. The germline gives CDR1 SGHVS, CDR2 FQNEAQ. Here the CDR3 reads CASSSGLAGYNEQFF. The CDR3, as DNA: TGTGCCAGCAGCTCGGGACTAGCGGGCTACAATGAGCAGTTCTTC.

V gene TRBV20-1 combines with J gene TRBJ1-2, with no clear D. CDR3 size: 11 residues. Deletions cut 1 base from V and 7 bases from J, with 7 bases between. Germline assignment: CDR1 DFQATT and CDR2 SNEGSKA (reference sequence). Here the CDR3 reads CSARAGLGYTF. CDR3 in DNA: TGCAGTGCTAGAGCCGGACTTGGCTACACCTTC.

The chain carries TRBV7-9 and TRBJ2-7, with D possibly TRBD2 on 6 matching bases. Looked up from germline, CDR1 is SEHNR and CDR2 is FQNEAQ (reference sequence). V was shortened by 1 base and J by 6 bases, with 16 bases between the two germline ends. This CDR3 region has 15 residues. The chain's CDR3 is CASSLEDYLAAEQYF. The CDR3 coding sequence is TGTGCCAGCAGCTTAGAGGACTACCTTGCCGCCGAGCAGTACTTC.

V is TRBV5-1 and J is TRBJ2-7, with 8 bases that match TRBD2. The germline V gene encodes CDR1 SGHRS and CDR2 YFSETQ. V lost 5 bases, J lost 0 bases, and 7 bases stayed unmatched. The CDR3 consists of 15 residues. This CDR3 is CASRSIAGSSYEQYF. The CDR3 coding sequence is TGCGCCAGCAGGTCTATAGCGGGGTCCTCCTACGAGCAGTACTTC.

This clone occurred once. The genes are TRBV27 and TRBJ1-2; D gene ambiguous. V dropped 0 bases and J dropped 8 bases, with 16 bases sitting between them. From germline, CDR1 is MNHEY and CDR2 SMNVEV (reference sequence). This CDR3 has 15 amino acids. CDR3 DNA: TGTGCCAGCAGTTTATCGGCACTCCGGGAGAGCGGCTACACCTTC. This gives the protein CASSLSALRESGYTF.

The chain carries TRBV7-9 and TRBJ2-7; 11 bases map to TRBD2. In germline, CDR1 is SEHNR, CDR2 FQNEAQ (reference sequence). V lost 1 base to trimming and J lost 5 bases; unmatched junction nucleotides: 13. The CDR3 is 18 amino acids. The CDR3 region is CASSLVRDKLAGVDEQYF. The CDR3 DNA sequence: TGTGCCAGCAGCTTAGTCCGGGACAAACTAGCGGGAGTTGACGAGCAGTACTTC.

The chain employs TRBV28 and TRBJ1-5; tentatively, D is TRBD1 (5 bases). The CDR3 is 12 residues long. V dropped 5 bases and J dropped 9 bases, with 11 bases sitting between them. CDR1 MDHEN and CDR2 SYDVKM come from the germline V gene. For the CDR3, the DNA is TGTGCCAGCAGTCCCCCTGGGGGGCCCCAGCATTTT. Translated, it gives CASSPPGGPQHF.

This sequence joins TRBV2 and TRBJ2-1, with TRBD1 matching over 11 bases. This CDR3 is 15 amino acids long. V lost 7 bases, J lost 2 bases, and 4 bases stayed unmatched. The germline gives CDR1 SNHLY, CDR2 FYNNEI. The CDR3 sequence is CASTKGQGAYNEQFF. In DNA form, the CDR3 reads TGTGCCAGCACAAAGGGACAGGGGGCCTACAATGAGCAGTTCTTC.

This clone occurred once. The chain uses TRBV14 and TRBJ2-5; D gene unclear. CDR3 length: 12 amino acids. V was clipped by 0 bases and J by 2 bases, with 1 base between them. Germline V gene data show CDR1 as SGHDN and CDR2 as FVKESK. As DNA, the CDR3 is TGTGCCAGCAGCCAAGATCAAGAGACCCAGTACTTC. This translates into CASSQDQETQYF. Supplemented by reference TRBV14 and TRBJ2-5, the full variable domain reads EAGVTQFPSHSVIEKGQTVTLRCDPISGHDNLYWYRRVMGKEIKFLLHFVKESKQDESGMPNNRFLAERTGGTYSTLKVQPAELEDSGVYFCASSQDQETQYFGPGTRLLVL.

This chain uses TRBV27 with TRBJ1-5; D remains ambiguous. The germline V and J ends were trimmed by 5 bases and 0 bases, with 8 bases remaining between them. Germline V gene data show CDR1 as MNHEY and CDR2 as SMNVEV (reference sequence). This CDR3 spans 14 amino acids. The CDR3 protein is CASSPGFSNQPQHF. The CDR3 coding sequence is TGTGCCAGCAGTCCTGGGTTTAGCAATCAGCCCCAGCATTTT.

The chain has TRBV6-2 or TRBV6-3 and TRBJ1-3, with D uncertain. Per germline, CDR1 MNHEY and CDR2 SVGEGT. V lost 2 bases and J lost 2, with 7 bases in between. The CDR3 spans 14 residues. The CDR3 region is CASSYEETGNTIYF. For the CDR3, the DNA is TGTGCCAGCAGTTACGAGGAAACTGGAAACACCATATATTTT.

This sequence joins TRBV9 and TRBJ2-7, with 9 bases fitting TRBD1. The CDR3 is 15 amino acids. Unmatched junction bases numbered 7, after V lost 4 bases and J lost 2 bases. Germline CDR1 SGDLS, CDR2 YYNGEE. CDR3 in amino acids: CASSPGGDRAYEQYF. In DNA, the CDR3 is TGTGCCAGCAGCCCAGGGGGGGACAGGGCCTACGAGCAGTACTTC.

The table lists this clone with a count of one. V is TRBV2 and J is TRBJ1-1; D not resolved. Trimming cost V 6 bases and J 5 bases, with 16 bases left between them. CDR1 and CDR2 from the germline V gene are SNHLY and FYNNEI. The CDR3 is 14 residues long. CDR3 nucleotides: TGTGCCAGCAGGGAACCGAAAGGACGGACTGAAGCTTTCTTT. Translation gives CASREPKGRTEAFF.

The chain employs TRBV6-5 and TRBJ1-1; 8 nucleotides line up with TRBD1. V trimming: 4 bases; J trimming: 5 bases; junction bases outside the gene matches: 9. The CDR3 is 15 amino acids. CDR1 MNHEY and CDR2 SVGAGI come from the germline V gene. The CDR3 DNA follows: TGTGCCAGCAGTTCGTCCACAGGGGGAAAAACTGAAGCTTTCTTT. Translated, it gives CASSSSTGGKTEAFF.

The genes are TRBV27 and TRBJ2-1, with a weak D call TRBD1 (6 bases). Germline V CDR1 and CDR2: MNHEY, SMNVEV (reference sequence). The ends were cut back, 0 bases at V and 5 bases at J, with 23 bases in the middle. The CDR3 sequence is 19 residues long. CDR3 residues: CASSLSSGRLVGQNNEQFF. CDR3 DNA: TGTGCCAGCAGTTTATCGTCGGGTCGGTTAGTAGGACAGAACAATGAGCAGTTCTTC.

The chain carries TRBV5-1 and TRBJ1-1, with TRBD1 as a possible D gene (6 bases). The CDR3 totals 13 residues. V was pared by 4 bases and J by 4 bases, with 11 bases between. Germline V gene lookup returns CDR1 SGHRS and CDR2 YFSETQ. Written as DNA, the CDR3 is TGCGCCAGCAGCCCAAGGGGGGGCACTGAAGCTTTCTTT. Protein product: CASSPRGGTEAFF.

This clone was recorded once. V gene TRBV7-9 combines with J gene TRBJ1-5, with TRBD1 matching over 8 bases. The germline gives CDR1 SEHNR, CDR2 FQNEAQ (reference sequence). CDR3 length: 15 amino acids. The V gene end was trimmed by 5 bases and the J gene end by 2 bases; junction bases not matched to a gene: 5. The CDR3 DNA reads TGTGCCAGCAGCGGACAGGGAATCGGCAATCAGCCCCAGCATTTT. This encodes CASSGQGIGNQPQHF.

This clone turned up a few times. The V gene is TRBV2, the J gene TRBJ1-5, with D possibly being TRBD1 (5 bases). Trimming left V 4 bases short and J 4 bases short, with 17 bases between. The germline gives CDR1 SNHLY, CDR2 FYNNEI. This CDR3 is 16 amino acids long. CDR3 bases: TGTGCCAGCAGTGTCGGTTCAGTAGGGACGAATCAGCCCCAGCATTTT. It yields the protein CASSVGSVGTNQPQHF. Looking up the rest from reference TRBV2 and TRBJ1-5 gives the full variable domain: EPEVTQTPSHQVTQMGQEVILRCVPISNHLYFYWYRQILGQKVEFLVSFYNNEISEKSEIFDDQFSVERPDGSNFTLKIRSTKLEDSAMYFCASSVGSVGTNQPQHFGDGTRLSIL.

The rearrangement links TRBV5-1 to TRBJ1-2; a possible D gene is TRBD1 (6 bases). Trimming pared 3 bases from V and 8 bases from J, leaving 14 bases between. The length of the CDR3 is 13 residues. The germline CDR1 and CDR2 sequences are SGHRS and YFSETQ. Here the CDR3 reads CASSWGQGYGYTF. DNA for the CDR3: TGCGCCAGCAGCTGGGGGCAGGGGTACGGCTACACCTTC. The full variable domain, rest sourced from reference TRBV5-1 and TRBJ1-2, is KAGVTQTPRYLIKTRGQQVTLSCSPISGHRSVSWYQQTPGQGLQFLFEYFSETQRNKGNFPGRFSGRQFSNSRSEMNVSTLELGDSALYLCASSWGQGYGYTFGSGTRLTVV.

The chain carries TRBV7-9 and TRBJ2-7, with D possibly matching TRBD2 (7 bases). CDR1 and CDR2 from the germline V gene are SEHNR and FQNEAQ (reference sequence). Trimming shortened V by 10 bases and J by 2 bases, and 18 bases separated the two germline ends. The CDR3 has 14 residues. CDR3 coding DNA: TGTGCCACCGCTGGGGGGGCTTTAGCCTACGAGCAGTACTTC. Residues: CATAGGALAYEQYF.

The V gene is TRBV6-6, the J gene TRBJ1-1; no clear D. Germline V gene lookup returns CDR1 MNHNY and CDR2 SVGAGI (reference sequence). The CDR3 is 12 residues long. V was pared by 2 bases and J by 4 bases, with 5 bases between. The CDR3 DNA is TGTGCCAGCAGTTACGGTGGCACTGAAGCTTTCTTT. Amino acid sequence: CASSYGGTEAFF.

With respect to this clone: Other nucleotide sequences in the sample specify the same CDR3. V and J are TRBV20-1 and TRBJ1-2; perhaps TRBD1 as D (5 bases). The V gene lost 3 bases and the J gene lost 4 bases, with 6 bases spanning the gap. The CDR3 sequence is 11 residues long. Germline lookup yields CDR1 DFQATT and CDR2 SNEGSKA (reference sequence). In DNA form, the CDR3 reads TGCAGTGCTAGGGGGGGCTATGGCTACACCTTC. Its protein product is CSARGGYGYTF.

The genes are TRBV10-2 and TRBJ2-7; 7 nucleotides agree with TRBD2. V lost 5 bases to trimming and J lost 0 bases; unmatched junction nucleotides: 19. CDR1 WSHSY and CDR2 SAAADI come from the germline V gene. The CDR3 has 19 residues. CDR3 residues: CASSYVMGTSETSSYEQYF. The DNA of the CDR3 is TGCGCCAGCAGTTACGTGATGGGAACTAGCGAGACGAGCTCCTACGAGCAGTACTTC.

This chain joins TRBV30 and TRBJ2-7; the match to TRBD2 covers 7 bases. The CDR3 has 18 residues. CDR1 GTSNPN and CDR2 SVGIG come from the germline V gene (reference sequence). Germline trimming cut 2 bases from V and 0 bases from J; bases unmatched to any gene: 16. The CDR3 DNA reads TGTGCCTGGAGTTCTCCAACGGTAGCAGCGGGATTCTCCTACGAGCAGTACTTC. Its protein is CAWSSPTVAAGFSYEQYF. Full variable domain (missing parts from reference TRBV30 and TRBJ2-7): SQTIHQWPATLVQPVGSPLSLECTVEGTSNPNLYWYRQAAGRGLQLLFYSVGIGQISSEVPQNLSASRPQDRQFILSSKKLLLSDSGFYLCAWSSPTVAAGFSYEQYFGPGTRLTVT.

The V call is TRBV19, the J call TRBJ1-6, with D maybe TRBD1 (5 bases). V was clipped by 3 bases and J by 7 bases, with 10 bases between them. The CDR3 is 14 amino acids. Germline V CDR1 and CDR2: LNHDA, SQIVND (reference sequence). The CDR3 DNA follows: TGTGCCAGTAGTATCCGGGGGAACAATTCACCCCTCCACTTT. This sequence encodes CASSIRGNNSPLHF.

The chain is built from TRBV7-2 and TRBJ1-5; D call uncertain. Between the trimmed V and J ends, which lost 5 bases and 1 base, there was a span of 12 bases. This CDR3 is built from 15 residues. Germline lookup yields CDR1 SGHTA and CDR2 FQGNSA. The CDR3 is CASSPDGWSNQPQHF. CDR3 in DNA: TGTGCCAGCAGCCCAGACGGTTGGAGCAATCAGCCCCAGCATTTT.